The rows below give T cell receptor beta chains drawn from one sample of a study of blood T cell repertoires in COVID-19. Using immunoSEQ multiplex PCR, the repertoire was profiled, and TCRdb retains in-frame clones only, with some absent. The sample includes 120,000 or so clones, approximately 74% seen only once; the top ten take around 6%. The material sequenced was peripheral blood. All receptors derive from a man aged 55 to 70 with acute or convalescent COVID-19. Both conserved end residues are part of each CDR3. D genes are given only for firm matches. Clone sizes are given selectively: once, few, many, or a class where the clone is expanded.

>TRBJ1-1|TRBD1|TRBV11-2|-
CASSFRGTGIMNTEAFF
TGTGCCAGCAGCTTCCGAGGGACAGGTATTATGAACACTGAAGCTTTCTTT
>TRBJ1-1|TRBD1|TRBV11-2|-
CASSRADRGNTEAFF
TGTGCCAGCAGCCGTGCAGACAGGGGAAACACTGAAGCTTTCTTT
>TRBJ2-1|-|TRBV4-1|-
CASSRGHGYNEQFF
TGCGCCAGCAGCCGCGGCCACGGTTACAATGAGCAGTTCTTC
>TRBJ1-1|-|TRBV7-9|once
CASSLGFQGRNTEAFF
TGTGCCAGCAGCTTAGGGTTCCAGGGGCGGAACACTGAAGCTTTCTTT
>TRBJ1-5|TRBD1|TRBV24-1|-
CATSRTGLEAQHF
TGTGCCACCAGCCGGACAGGGCTCGAGGCCCAGCATTTT
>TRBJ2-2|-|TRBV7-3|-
CASSQTRDAGELFF
TGTGCCAGCAGCCAGACTAGGGACGCCGGGGAGCTGTTTTTT
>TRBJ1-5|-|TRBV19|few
CASKTGGRGRELSNQPQHF
TGTGCCAGTAAGACCGGCGGCAGGGGACGCGAACTTAGCAATCAGCCCCAGCATTTT
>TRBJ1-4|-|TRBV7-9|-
CASSSRGGTNEKLFF
TGTGCCAGCAGCTCTAGAGGGGGAACTAATGAAAAACTGTTTTTT
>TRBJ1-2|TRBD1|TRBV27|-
CASSLSWDRDGYTF
TGTGCCAGCAGTTTATCGTGGGACAGGGATGGCTACACCTTC
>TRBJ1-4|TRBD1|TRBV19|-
CASSRQGTSEKLFF
TGTGCCAGTAGTCGACAGGGAACGAGTGAAAAACTGTTTTTT
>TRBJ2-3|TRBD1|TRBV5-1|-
CASSTGQVTGEPDTQYF
TGCGCCAGCAGTACGGGACAGGTCACAGGGGAGCCAGATACGCAGTATTTT
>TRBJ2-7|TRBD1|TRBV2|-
CASSVRQGAYEQYF
TGTGCCAGCAGTGTGAGACAGGGAGCCTACGAGCAGTACTTC
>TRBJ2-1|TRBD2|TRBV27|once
CASGPGLAGGLDEQFF
TGTGCCAGCGGGCCGGGACTAGCGGGAGGGTTGGATGAGCAGTTCTTC
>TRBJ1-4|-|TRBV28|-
CAAVGGLNEKLFF
TGTGCCGCCGTCGGGGGATTGAATGAAAAACTGTTTTTT
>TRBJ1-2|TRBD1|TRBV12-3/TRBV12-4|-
CASSSTGLGGYTF
TGTGCCAGCAGTTCGACAGGGCTCGGTGGCTACACCTTC
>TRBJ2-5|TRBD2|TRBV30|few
CAWSPTGGGETQYF
TGTGCCTGGAGTCCAACGGGGGGAGGAGAGACCCAGTACTTC
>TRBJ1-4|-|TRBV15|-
CATSRGWGSANEKLFF
TGTGCCACCAGCAGAGGTTGGGGCTCGGCTAATGAAAAACTGTTTTTT
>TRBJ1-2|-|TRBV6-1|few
CASSEAPGGGMKGYGYTF
TGTGCCAGCAGTGAAGCGCCAGGCGGGGGAATGAAAGGCTATGGCTACACCTTC
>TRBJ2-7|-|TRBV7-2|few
CASSPVPGLPKPNEQYF
TGTGCCAGCAGCCCAGTCCCGGGACTCCCCAAACCTAACGAGCAGTACTTC
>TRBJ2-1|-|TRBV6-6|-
CASGGLSYNEQFF
TGTGCCAGCGGTGGGCTGTCCTACAATGAGCAGTTCTTC
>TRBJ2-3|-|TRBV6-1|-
CASSELWSTGDTQYF
TGTGCCAGCAGTGAACTCTGGAGTACGGGAGATACGCAGTATTTT
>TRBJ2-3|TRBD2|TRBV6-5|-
CASSSIAGGADTQYF
TGTGCCAGCAGTTCCATAGCGGGGGGGGCAGATACGCAGTATTTT
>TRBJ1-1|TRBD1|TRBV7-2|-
CASSQDRGRSEAFF
TGTGCCAGCAGCCAGGACAGGGGCAGGTCTGAAGCTTTCTTT
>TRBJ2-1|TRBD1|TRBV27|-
CASSPPDRGQNEQFF
TGTGCCAGCAGTCCCCCCGACAGGGGGCAGAATGAGCAGTTCTTC
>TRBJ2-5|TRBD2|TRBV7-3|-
CASSSSPLAGGLETQYF
TGTGCCAGCAGCTCAAGCCCCCTAGCGGGGGGTTTGGAGACCCAGTACTTC
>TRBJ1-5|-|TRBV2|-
CASSEYSGKNQPQHF
TGTGCCAGCAGTGAATATTCAGGGAAAAATCAGCCCCAGCATTTT
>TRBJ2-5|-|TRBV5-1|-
CASSTGQYQETQYF
TGCGCCAGCAGCACTGGACAATACCAAGAGACCCAGTACTTC
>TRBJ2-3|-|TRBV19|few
CASTIGGTDTQYF
TGTGCCAGTACCATAGGGGGCACAGATACGCAGTATTTT